Listed here are 15 T cell receptor beta chains from one sample, sequenced in a study of blood T cell repertoires in COVID-19. Repertoires were generated with immunoSEQ multiplex PCR, while TCRdb's copy carries only in-frame clones and drops some. The repertoire consists of roughly 150,000 clones, with just under 85% occurring once and the leading ten covering about 2.7%. Source material: peripheral blood. These receptors all stem from a woman aged 80 or older with COVID-19, enrolled during active disease.

This rearrangement joins TRBV5-1 to TRBJ2-1; unclear D gene. Germline V gene lookup returns CDR1 SGHRS and CDR2 YFSETQ. Trimming shortened V by 4 bases and J by 10 bases, and 12 bases separated the two germline ends. CDR3 size: 12 residues. The CDR3 here is CASSAVTIEQFF. The DNA for the CDR3 is TGCGCCAGCAGCGCCGTTACAATAGAGCAGTTCTTC. The full variable domain, in which reference TRBV5-1 and TRBJ2-1 provide the parts outside the CDR3, is KAGVTQTPRYLIKTRGQQVTLSCSPISGHRSVSWYQQTPGQGLQFLFEYFSETQRNKGNFPGRFSGRQFSNSRSEMNVSTLELGDSALYLCASSAVTIEQFFGPGTRLTVL.

The rearrangement uses TRBV12-3 or TRBV12-4 and TRBJ1-2, with D maybe TRBD1 (6 bases). Trimming cost V 5 bases and J 8 bases, with 15 bases left between them. CDR3 length: 13 amino acids. The DNA of the CDR3 is TGTGCCAGCAGTCAGGGGAGTTGGAACGGCTACACCTTC. It codes for CASSQGSWNGYTF.

This clone occurred a few times. The chain carries TRBV5-1 and TRBJ1-3; D is perhaps TRBD1 (6 bases). V lost 3 bases and J lost 0, with 13 bases in between. CDR1 SGHRS and CDR2 YFSETQ come from the germline V gene. The CDR3 length is 16 residues. CDR3 DNA: TGCGCCAGCAGCTCGGTGGACAGTCTCTCTGGAAACACCATATATTTT. As protein: CASSSVDSLSGNTIYF.

The chain carries TRBV18 and TRBJ1-5, with 10 bases lining up with TRBD1. CDR3 length: 15 amino acids. The V gene end was trimmed by 1 base and the J gene end by 5 bases; junction bases not matched to a gene: 2. CDR1 KGHSH and CDR2 LQKENI come from the germline V gene. The CDR3 sequence is CASSPRQGAYQPQHF. CDR3 DNA sequence: TGTGCCAGCTCACCACGACAGGGGGCTTATCAGCCCCAGCATTTT.

The V and J genes are TRBV18 and TRBJ1-5; 7 positions match TRBD1. This CDR3 contains 17 residues. Germline V lookup: CDR1 KGHSH, CDR2 LQKENI. With V trimmed by 3 bases and J by 6 bases, 14 bases remained unmatched. The CDR3 loop is CASSPTQPDRVGQPQHF. The DNA for the CDR3 is TGTGCCAGCTCACCGACACAACCTGACAGGGTTGGTCAGCCCCAGCATTTT. Full variable domain (remainder filled in from reference TRBV18 and TRBJ1-5): NAGVMQNPRHLVRRRGQEARLRCSPMKGHSHVYWYRQLPEEGLKFMVYLQKENIIDESGMPKERFSAEFPKEGPSILRIQQVVRGDSAAYFCASSPTQPDRVGQPQHFGDGTRLSIL.

The gene calls are TRBV9 and TRBJ2-3; D ambiguous. This CDR3 has 15 residues. Germline CDR1 reads SGDLS; CDR2 reads YYNGEE. Deletions cut 1 base from V and 3 bases from J, with 12 bases between. CDR3 loop: CASSVFGVETDTQYF. DNA for the CDR3: TGTGCCAGCAGCGTATTTGGAGTAGAAACAGATACGCAGTATTTT.

The chain links TRBV30 to TRBJ1-3, with TRBD1 as a possible D gene (5 bases). V was shortened by 1 base and J by 3 bases, with 13 bases between the two germline ends. The CDR3 covers 15 residues. Germline V CDR1 and CDR2: GTSNPN, SVGIG (reference sequence). Written as DNA, the CDR3 is TGTGCCTGGAGTGGAAACCGGGACTTTGGAAACACCATATATTTT. It is translated as CAWSGNRDFGNTIYF.

Details on this clone: The junction does not match germline at one end; this may be a read error. This chain connects TRBV5-1 to TRBJ1-1, with 7 bases that match TRBD1. The germline CDR1 and CDR2 sequences are SGHRS and YFSETQ. The CDR3 covers 15 residues. The DNA for the CDR3 is TGCGCCAGCAGCTTGGCCGCAGGGGGTAACAATGAAGCTTTCTTT. This codes for CASSLAAGGNNEAFF.

The chain links TRBV11-2 to TRBJ1-3; 8 nucleotides align to TRBD1. From germline, CDR1 is SGHAT and CDR2 FQNNGV. With V trimmed by 5 bases and J by 0 bases, 6 bases remained unmatched. The CDR3 is 16 residues long. The CDR3 loop is CASSLGQGISGNTIYF. For the CDR3, the DNA is TGTGCCAGCAGCCTCGGACAGGGCATCTCTGGAAACACCATATATTTT.

This clone was seen a single time. V is TRBV3-1 (or the pseudogene TRBV3-2) and J is TRBJ1-4; D unresolved. Trimming took off 4 bases at V and 5 bases at J, with 11 bases between the two ends. The CDR3 is made up of 14 amino acids. From germline, CDR1 is LGHDT and CDR2 YNNKEL (reference sequence). The CDR3 region has the DNA TGTGCCAGCAGCCGAACGAGTGCAAATGAAAAACTGTTTTTT. Amino acid sequence: CASSRTSANEKLFF.

The chain recombines TRBV10-3 with TRBJ2-1; 8 bases fit TRBD1. CDR1 ENHRY and CDR2 SYGVKD come from the germline V gene. The CDR3 has 14 residues. V lost 10 bases, J lost 7 bases, and 12 bases stayed unmatched. The CDR3 region has the DNA TGTGCCACCTATGATCGGGACAGGAGAAATGAGCAGTTCTTC. Translated, it gives CATYDRDRRNEQFF.

The chain has TRBV18 and TRBJ1-5, with D tentatively TRBD1 (5 bases). The germline V and J ends were trimmed by 2 bases and 1 base, with 15 bases remaining between them. Germline CDR1 reads KGHSH; CDR2 reads LQKENI. The length of the CDR3 is 17 residues. The CDR3 region is CASSPNRWDQSNQPQHF. For the CDR3, the DNA is TGTGCCAGCTCACCAAACAGGTGGGATCAGAGCAATCAGCCCCAGCATTTT. The whole variable domain, remainder taken from reference TRBV18 and TRBJ1-5, is NAGVMQNPRHLVRRRGQEARLRCSPMKGHSHVYWYRQLPEEGLKFMVYLQKENIIDESGMPKERFSAEFPKEGPSILRIQQVVRGDSAAYFCASSPNRWDQSNQPQHFGDGTRLSIL.

The gene calls are TRBV10-3 and TRBJ1-1; D gene unclear. The CDR3 spans 12 residues. Per germline, CDR1 ENHRY and CDR2 SYGVKD. The CDR3 region has the DNA TGTGCGATCGGGCAATTGAACACTGAAGCTTTCTTT. Amino acid sequence: CAIGQLNTEAFF.

V usage is TRBV18 and J usage is TRBJ2-3; the D gene is possibly TRBD1 (6 bases). CDR1 and CDR2 from the germline V gene are KGHSH and LQKENI. This CDR3 is built from 16 residues. The V end was cut by 3 bases, the J end by 0 bases, with 13 bases between. CDR3 sequence reads: CASSPRTAFSTDTQYF. CDR3 coding DNA: TGTGCCAGCTCACCGCGGACAGCTTTCAGCACAGATACGCAGTATTTT.

This clone was counted only a few times. The chain employs TRBV14 and TRBJ1-1; no definite D call. The V end was cut by 5 bases, the J end by 4 bases, with 14 bases between. The CDR3 is made up of 14 amino acids. Germline-derived CDR1 and CDR2 are SGHDN and FVKESK. CDR3 DNA sequence: TGTGCCAGCAGCTTTTACGGGGAAGGCACTGAAGCTTTCTTT. It yields the protein CASSFYGEGTEAFF.